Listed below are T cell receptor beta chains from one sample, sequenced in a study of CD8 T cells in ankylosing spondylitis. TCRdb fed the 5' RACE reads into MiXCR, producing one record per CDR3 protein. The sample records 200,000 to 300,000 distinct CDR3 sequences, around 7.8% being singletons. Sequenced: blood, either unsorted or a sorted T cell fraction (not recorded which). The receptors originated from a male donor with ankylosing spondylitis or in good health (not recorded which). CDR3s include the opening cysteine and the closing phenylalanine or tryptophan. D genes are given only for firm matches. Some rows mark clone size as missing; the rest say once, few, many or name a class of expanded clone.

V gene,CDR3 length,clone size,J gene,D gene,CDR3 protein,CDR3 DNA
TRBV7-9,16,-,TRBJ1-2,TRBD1,CASSPRQSPGGYGYTF,TGTGCCAGCAGCCCTCGACAGTCCCCAGGGGGATATGGCTACACCTTC
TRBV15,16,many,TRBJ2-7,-,CATSRGRDTRSYEQYF,TGTGCCACCAGCAGAGGCCGGGACACCCGCTCCTACGAGCAGTACTTC
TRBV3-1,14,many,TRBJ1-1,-,CASSQVTGVTEAFF,TGTGCCAGCAGCCAAGTGACAGGCGTCACTGAAGCTTTCTTT
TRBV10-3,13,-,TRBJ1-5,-,CAIARSDNQPQHF,TGTGCCATCGCTAGGAGCGACAATCAGCCCCAGCATTTT
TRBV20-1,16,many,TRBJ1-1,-,CSARGGERWVNTEAFF,TGCAGTGCTAGAGGTGGGGAGAGGTGGGTGAACACTGAAGCTTTCTTT
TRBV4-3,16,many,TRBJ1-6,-,CASSQAIRALNSPLHF,TGCGCCAGCAGCCAAGCCATCCGGGCCCTTAATTCACCCCTCCACTTT
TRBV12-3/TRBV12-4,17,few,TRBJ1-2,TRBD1,CASSTRGDRGTIYGYTF,TGTGCCAGCAGCACCCGGGGTGACAGGGGCACAATTTATGGCTACACCTTC
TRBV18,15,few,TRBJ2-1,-,CASSPPVGFGNEQFF,TGTGCCAGCTCACCCCCCGTAGGGTTCGGGAATGAGCAGTTCTTC
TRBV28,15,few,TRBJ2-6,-,CASTLRGSGANVLTF,TGTGCCAGCACCCTAAGGGGCTCTGGGGCCAACGTCCTGACTTTC
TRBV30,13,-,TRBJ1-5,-,CAWSVQSNQPQHF,TGTGCCTGGAGTGTACAATCCAATCAGCCCCAGCATTTT
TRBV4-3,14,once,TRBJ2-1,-,CASSQGSSGNEQFF,TGCGCCAGCAGCCAAGGAAGTAGCGGCAATGAGCAGTTCTTC
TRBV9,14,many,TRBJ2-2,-,CASSVDPSTGELFF,TGTGCCAGCAGCGTAGATCCGAGCACCGGGGAGCTGTTTTTT
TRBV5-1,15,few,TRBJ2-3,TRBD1,CASSLGQGWTDTQYF,TGCGCCAGCAGCTTGGGACAGGGGTGGACAGATACGCAGTATTTT
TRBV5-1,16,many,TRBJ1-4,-,CASSLALLGDSEKLFF,TGCGCCAGCAGCTTGGCCCTTCTGGGGGATAGCGAAAAACTGTTTTTT
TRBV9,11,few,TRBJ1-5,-,CASSVAQPQHF,TGTGCCAGCAGCGTAGCCCAGCCCCAGCATTTT
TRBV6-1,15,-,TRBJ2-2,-,CASSQSYSNTGELFF,TGTGCCAGCAGTCAATCTTACTCGAACACCGGGGAGCTGTTTTTT
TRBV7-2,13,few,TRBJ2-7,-,CASSSRSWDEQYF,TGTGCCAGCAGCAGCCGCTCTTGGGACGAGCAGTACTTC
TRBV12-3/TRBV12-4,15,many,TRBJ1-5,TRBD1,CASQDRAGSNQPQHF,TGTGCCAGCCAAGACAGGGCGGGGAGCAATCAGCCCCAGCATTTT
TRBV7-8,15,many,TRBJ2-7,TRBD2,CASSLGAGATYEQYF,TGTGCCAGCAGCTTAGGAGCGGGGGCGACCTACGAGCAGTACTTC
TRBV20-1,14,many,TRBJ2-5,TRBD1,CSALKTGGGETQYF,TGCAGTGCTCTTAAGACAGGGGGTGGGGAGACCCAGTACTTC
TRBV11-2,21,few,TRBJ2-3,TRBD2,CASSLERSRGLAQSGSDTQYF,TGTGCCAGCAGCTTAGAGAGGAGCCGGGGACTAGCGCAGTCGGGCTCAGATACGCAGTATTTT
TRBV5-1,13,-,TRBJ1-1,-,CASRTAGGTEAFF,TGCGCCAGCAGGACTGCCGGTGGCACTGAAGCTTTCTTT
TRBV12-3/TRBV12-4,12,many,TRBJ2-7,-,CASTGDPYEQYF,TGTGCCAGCACGGGGGACCCCTACGAGCAGTACTTC
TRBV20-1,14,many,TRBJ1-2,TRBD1,CSARPLTGGDGYTF,TGCAGTGCTAGACCTCTGACAGGGGGAGACGGCTACACCTTC
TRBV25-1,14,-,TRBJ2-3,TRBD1,CASSAPGTGGTQYF,TGTGCCAGCAGTGCCCCCGGGACAGGGGGCACGCAGTATTTT
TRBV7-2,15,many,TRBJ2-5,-,CASSFLRVPGETQYF,TGTGCCAGCAGCTTTCTACGGGTACCAGGGGAGACCCAGTACTTC
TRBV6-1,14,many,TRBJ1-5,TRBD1,CASTLRTGREPQHF,TGTGCCAGCACCTTACGGACAGGAAGAGAACCCCAGCATTTT
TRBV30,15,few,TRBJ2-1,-,CAWSANIMPYNEQFF,TGTGCCTGGAGTGCTAATATCATGCCCTACAATGAGCAGTTCTTC
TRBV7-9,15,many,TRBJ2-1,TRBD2,CASSFLAGGHDEQFF,TGTGCCAGCAGCTTCCTAGCGGGGGGGCATGATGAGCAGTTCTTC
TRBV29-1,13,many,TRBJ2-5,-,CSVEKRLQETQYF,TGCAGCGTTGAGAAACGCCTCCAAGAGACCCAGTACTTC
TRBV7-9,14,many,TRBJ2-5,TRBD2,CASSRGTRQETQYF,TGTGCCAGCAGCCGAGGGACTAGACAAGAGACCCAGTACTTC
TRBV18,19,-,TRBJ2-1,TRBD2,CASSPPTSGRSSSYNEQFF,TGTGCCAGCTCACCACCGACTAGCGGGAGGTCGAGCTCCTACAATGAGCAGTTCTTC
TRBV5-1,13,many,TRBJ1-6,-,CASSLDSNSPLHF,TGCGCCAGCAGCTTGGATAGTAATTCACCCCTCCACTTT
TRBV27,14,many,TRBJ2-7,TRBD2,CASKSTSGRYEQYF,TGTGCCAGCAAGTCGACTAGCGGGAGATACGAGCAGTACTTC
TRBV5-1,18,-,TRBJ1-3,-,CASRPYNRDSDSGNTIYF,TGCGCCAGCAGACCCTATAATCGGGACTCGGACTCTGGAAACACCATATATTTT